These T cell receptor beta chains were read from a single sample in a study of cytomegalovirus exposure and HLA in healthy donors. TCRdb's copy holds only in-frame clones and misses some; the assay was immunoSEQ multiplex PCR. The data contain some 140,000 clones, approximately 74% of them singletons. The sequencing input was PBMCs. The origin of the receptors is a man aged 18 to 30 in good health and CMV-seronegative. Both conserved end residues are part of each CDR3. D genes are given only for firm matches. Clone size, where shown, is once, few, many, or a class for clones that have expanded.

TRBJ2-2,-,-,TRBV7-7,TGTGCCAGCAGTCCAGGGGCCGGGGAGCTGTTTTTT,CASSPGAGELFF
TRBJ2-7,TRBD2,-,TRBV11-1,TGTGCCAGCAGCTTAGCCCTGAAGAGCGGGGGCTACGAGCAGTACTTC,CASSLALKSGGYEQYF
TRBJ2-2,-,-,TRBV6-1,TGTGCCAGCAGAAACCAGGAGAACACCGGGGAGCTGTTTTTT,CASRNQENTGELFF
TRBJ2-7,-,-,TRBV11-3,TGTGCCAGCAGCTTAGCCAGGGGACGCGAGCAGTACTTC,CASSLARGREQYF
TRBJ2-1,-,-,TRBV5-4,TGTGCCAGCAGCCCCCCCGGGGCGGGGTATGAGCAGTTCTTC,CASSPPGAGYEQFF
TRBJ2-1,-,-,TRBV19,TGTGCCAGTAGTCCTGATAATATGTGGAGGGACTCCTACAATGAGCAGTTCTTC,CASSPDNMWRDSYNEQFF
TRBJ1-2,TRBD1,-,TRBV30,TGTGCCTGGGGGACAGGCACAAACTATGGCTACACCTTC,CAWGTGTNYGYTF
TRBJ1-1,-,-,TRBV18,TGTGCCAGCTCACCACCGGGCATTGAAGCTTTCTTT,CASSPPGIEAFF
TRBJ2-7,TRBD1,-,TRBV7-8,TGTGCCAGCAGCTCCGGACAGGGATGGGCCGAGCAGTACTTC,CASSSGQGWAEQYF
TRBJ2-5,TRBD2,-,TRBV6-4,TGTGCCAGCAGCGAAGTGGCGGGGGGCCAAGAGACCCAGTACTTC,CASSEVAGGQETQYF
TRBJ2-1,-,-,TRBV6-1,TGTGCCAGCAGTGAAGCGGAGGGGGGGCGGGATGAGCAGTTCTTC,CASSEAEGGRDEQFF
TRBJ2-5,-,-,TRBV9,TGTGCCAGCAGCGCGCGACTGTCCCAAGAGACCCAGTACTTC,CASSARLSQETQYF
TRBJ1-2,-,-,TRBV28,TGTGCCAGCAGTTTAAGAGGGAAACATTCCTATGGCTACACCTTC,CASSLRGKHSYGYTF
TRBJ1-4,TRBD1,-,TRBV7-9,TGTGCCAGCAGCTCCGGACAGGGGATTGTTGAAAAACTGTTTTTT,CASSSGQGIVEKLFF
TRBJ1-5,TRBD1,-,TRBV28,TGTGCCAGCAGCCTACAGGGGTACCAGCCCCAGCATTTT,CASSLQGYQPQHF
TRBJ2-7,TRBD1,-,TRBV2,TGTGCCAGCAGGGGGACAGGGGTTCTATACGAGCAGTACTTC,CASRGTGVLYEQYF
TRBJ1-2,-,few,TRBV5-6,TGTGCCAGCAGCTCAGAAGTCAGGGGCCCTTTGGGTGGCTACACCTTC,CASSSEVRGPLGGYTF
TRBJ1-1,-,-,TRBV7-2,TGTGCCAGCAGCTTAGATCCGACAAGCATTGAAGCTTTCTTT,CASSLDPTSIEAFF
TRBJ2-3,TRBD1,-,TRBV5-1,TGCGCCAGCAGCCCTAGGACAGGGGACGGGGATACGCAGTATTTT,CASSPRTGDGDTQYF
TRBJ1-3,-,-,TRBV6-5,TGTGCCAGCAGTTACCGGGGGGTGCCCGGAAACACCATATATTTT,CASSYRGVPGNTIYF
TRBJ2-5,-,-,TRBV20-1,TGCAGTGCTGGCTTAGAGACCCAGTACTTC,CSAGLETQYF
TRBJ1-2,TRBD1,once,TRBV6-1,TGTGCCAGCAGTCTTCAGGGGGCAGGCTACACCTTC,CASSLQGAGYTF
TRBJ1-1,TRBD1,-,TRBV7-9,TGTGCCAGCAGCTGGGACAGGATCTCGAACACTGAAGCTTTCTTT,CASSWDRISNTEAFF
TRBJ1-1,-,-,TRBV18,TGTGCCAGCTCCACGACAGAGCTAAACACTGAAGCTTTCTTT,CASSTTELNTEAFF
TRBJ1-4,-,-,TRBV29-1,TGCAGCGTTGGAAGGGGAGGTGAAAAACTGTTTTTT,CSVGRGGEKLFF
TRBJ1-4,-,-,TRBV2,TGTGCCAGCAGTGCATACCTAAGCGAAAAACTGTTTTTT,CASSAYLSEKLFF
TRBJ2-1,-,-,TRBV10-3,TGTGCCATCAGTGGGGATCAGGGGCCGGAGCTTGAGCAGTTCTTC,CAISGDQGPELEQFF
TRBJ2-1,-,few,TRBV27,TGTGCCAGCAGTTCCATAGCGGCCACGGGCAATGAGCAGTTCTTC,CASSSIAATGNEQFF
TRBJ1-1,-,-,TRBV19,TGTGCCAGTAGTATTGGGCCGAGGGCTGAAGCTTTCTTT,CASSIGPRAEAFF
TRBJ1-1,TRBD1,once,TRBV28,TGTGCCAGCAGTGACTTACAGGGGGCAAGGACTAAAGCTTTCTTT,CASSDLQGARTKAFF
TRBJ1-5,-,few,TRBV30,TGTGCCTGGAGTCACGGGGGGTCAGGGCAGCCCCAGCATTTT,CAWSHGGSGQPQHF
TRBJ1-6,TRBD1,-,TRBV5-6,TGTGCCAGCAGCTTGGAACAGGGGTATAATTCACCCCTCCACTTT,CASSLEQGYNSPLHF
TRBJ1-1,-,-,TRBV5-1,TGCGCCAGCGGGCAGATGAACACTGAAGCTTTCTTT,CASGQMNTEAFF
TRBJ1-1,-,-,TRBV7-9,TGTGCCAGCAGCTTAACAGGGCAGAACACTGAAGCTTTCTTT,CASSLTGQNTEAFF
TRBJ2-1,-,-,TRBV19,TGTGCCAGTAGTGCTCTGGGGGGTCAGATCTACAATGAGCAGTTCTTC,CASSALGGQIYNEQFF
TRBJ1-1,-,-,TRBV10-2,TGCGCCAGCTTATCTGGCTCTGAAGCTTTCTTT,CASLSGSEAFF
TRBJ2-1,TRBD1,-,TRBV5-1,TGCGCCAGCAGCCCCGGGACAGGAGTTTACAATGAGCAGTTCTTC,CASSPGTGVYNEQFF